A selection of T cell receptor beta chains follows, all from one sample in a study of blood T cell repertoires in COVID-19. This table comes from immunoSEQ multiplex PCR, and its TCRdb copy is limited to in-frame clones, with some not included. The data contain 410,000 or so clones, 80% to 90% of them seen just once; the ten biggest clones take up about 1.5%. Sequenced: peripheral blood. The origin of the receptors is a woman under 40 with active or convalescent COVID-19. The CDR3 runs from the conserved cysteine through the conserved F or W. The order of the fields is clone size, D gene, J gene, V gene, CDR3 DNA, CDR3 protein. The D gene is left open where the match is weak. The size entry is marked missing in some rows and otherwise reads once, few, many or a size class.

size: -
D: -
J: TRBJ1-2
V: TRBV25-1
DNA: TGTGCCAGCAGTTCGAGCCCCGGGTTGATTGTTAGGTACACCTTC
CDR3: CASSSSPGLIVRYTF

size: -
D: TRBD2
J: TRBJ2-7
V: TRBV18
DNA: TGTGCCAGCTCACCCCCGGGACTAGGGGACTACGAGCAGTACTTC
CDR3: CASSPPGLGDYEQYF

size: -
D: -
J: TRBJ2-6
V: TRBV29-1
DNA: TGCAGCGTTGGCGACTCTGGGGCCAACGTCCTGACTTTC
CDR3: CSVGDSGANVLTF

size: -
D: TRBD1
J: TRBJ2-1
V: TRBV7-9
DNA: TGTGCCAGCAGCCCAACCCCGGGACAGGGTTACAATGAGCAGTTCTTC
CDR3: CASSPTPGQGYNEQFF

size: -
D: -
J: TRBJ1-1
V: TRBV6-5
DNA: TGTGCCATCGATAGGGCGGGGAACACTGAAGCTTTCTTT
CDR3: CAIDRAGNTEAFF

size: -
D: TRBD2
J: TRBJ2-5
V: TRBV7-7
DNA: TGTGCCAGCAGCTTAGAATGGCTAGCGGGACAAGAGACCCAGTACTTC
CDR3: CASSLEWLAGQETQYF

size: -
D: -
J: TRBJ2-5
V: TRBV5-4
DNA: TGTGCCAGCAGCTTTGTAGGGGCGTCGGAGACCCAGTACTTC
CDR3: CASSFVGASETQYF

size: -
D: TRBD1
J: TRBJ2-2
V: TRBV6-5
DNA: TGTGCCAGCAGTTACTCCGGGACAGCGAACACCGGGGAGCTGTTTTTT
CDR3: CASSYSGTANTGELFF

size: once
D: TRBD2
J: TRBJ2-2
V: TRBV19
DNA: TGTGCCAGTACTGTTGGGGGTCTAGCGGGAAAGCCCGGGGAGCTGTTTTTT
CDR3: CASTVGGLAGKPGELFF

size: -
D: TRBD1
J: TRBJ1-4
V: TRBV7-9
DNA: TGTGCCAGCAGCTTAACAGGGGCAGGGGAAAAACTGTTTTTT
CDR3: CASSLTGAGEKLFF

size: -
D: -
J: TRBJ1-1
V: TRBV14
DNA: TGTGCCAGCAGCCACGGGGGGGCCAACACTGAAGCTTTCTTT
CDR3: CASSHGGANTEAFF

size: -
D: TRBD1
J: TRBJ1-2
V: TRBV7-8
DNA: TGTGCCAGCAGCCGTTCAAACCCAGGGGGCGCAGGGTATGGCTACACCTTC
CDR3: CASSRSNPGGAGYGYTF

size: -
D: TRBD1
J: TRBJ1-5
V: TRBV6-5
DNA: TGTGCCAGCAGCGCAGGGGGTTTGGGCAATCAGCCCCAGCATTTT
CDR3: CASSAGGLGNQPQHF

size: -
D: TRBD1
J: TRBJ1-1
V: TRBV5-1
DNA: TGCGCCAGCAGCTCCCGGACAGGGGAGGGAGAAGCTTTCTTT
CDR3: CASSSRTGEGEAFF

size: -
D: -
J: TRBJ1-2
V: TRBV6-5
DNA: TGTGCCAGCAGTCTAACGCAGGCCGATGGCTACACCTTC
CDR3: CASSLTQADGYTF

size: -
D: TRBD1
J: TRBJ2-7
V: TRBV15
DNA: TGTGCCACCAGCCCTCGACAGGGGAACAACTACGAGCAGTACTTC
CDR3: CATSPRQGNNYEQYF

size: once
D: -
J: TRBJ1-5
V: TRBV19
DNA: TGTGCCAGTAGTCCCCACTATAGCAATCAGCCCCAGCATTTT
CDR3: CASSPHYSNQPQHF

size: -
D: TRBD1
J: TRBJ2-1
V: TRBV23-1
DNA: TGCGCCAGCAGTGGGACAGTTGAGGAGCAGTTCTTC
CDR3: CASSGTVEEQFF

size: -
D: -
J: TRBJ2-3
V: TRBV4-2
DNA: TGTGCCAGCAGCCCCGGGGGTGGCACAGATACGCAGTATTTT
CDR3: CASSPGGGTDTQYF

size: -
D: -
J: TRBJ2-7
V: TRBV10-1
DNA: TGCGCCAGCAGTGGGGACACCCTATACTTC
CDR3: CASSGDTLYF

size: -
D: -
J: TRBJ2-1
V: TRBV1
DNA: TGCACCAGCAGCCAAGATGAAGTGGGACTAGCGATAAACAATGAGCAGTTCTTC
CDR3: CTSSQDEVGLAINNEQFF

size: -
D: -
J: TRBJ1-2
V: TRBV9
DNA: TGTGCCAGCAGCGCAGGTGGGGCAGCTAACTATGGCTACACCTTC
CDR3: CASSAGGAANYGYTF

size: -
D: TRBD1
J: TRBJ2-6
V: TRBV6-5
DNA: TGTGCCAGCAGTTATGGGACAGGGTCTGGGGCCAACGTCCTGACTTTC
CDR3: CASSYGTGSGANVLTF

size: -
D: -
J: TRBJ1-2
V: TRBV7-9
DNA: TGTGCCAGCTATGGGGGGGCGCAGGTTGATGGCTACACCTTC
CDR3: CASYGGAQVDGYTF

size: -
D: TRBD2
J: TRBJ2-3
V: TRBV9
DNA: TGTGCCAGCAGCCCCTGGACTAGCCCTATCTCTAGCACAGATACGCAGTATTTT
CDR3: CASSPWTSPISSTDTQYF

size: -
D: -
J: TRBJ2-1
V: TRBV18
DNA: TGTGCCAGCTCCCCACCCGGGGATATCTACAATGAGCAGTTCTTC
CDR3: CASSPPGDIYNEQFF

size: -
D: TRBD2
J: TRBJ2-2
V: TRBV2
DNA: TGTGCCAGCAGTCTTAATCCAGGACTAGCGGACACCGGGGAGCTGTTTTTT
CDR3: CASSLNPGLADTGELFF

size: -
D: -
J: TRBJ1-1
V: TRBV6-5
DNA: TGTGCCAGCAGCCCCCGACAGTTTTTGAACACTGAAGCTTTCTTT
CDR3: CASSPRQFLNTEAFF

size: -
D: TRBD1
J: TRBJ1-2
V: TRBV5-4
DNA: TGTGCCAGCTCACCGGGACAGGGATATGGAAGCTATGGCTACACCTTC
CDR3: CASSPGQGYGSYGYTF

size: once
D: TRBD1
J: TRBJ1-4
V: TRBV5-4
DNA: TGTGCCAGCAGCTTGGCCCGGCAGGGGGATGAAAAACTGTTTTTT
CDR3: CASSLARQGDEKLFF

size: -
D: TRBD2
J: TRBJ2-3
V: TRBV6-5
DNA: TGTGCCAGTAACCTCCGCGGGGGAAGCACAGATACGCAGTATTTT
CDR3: CASNLRGGSTDTQYF

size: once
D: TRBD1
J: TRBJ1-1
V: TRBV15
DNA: TGTGCCACCAGCTCAGTCATCGACAGGGAATTCATGAACACTGAAGCTTTCTTT
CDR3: CATSSVIDREFMNTEAFF

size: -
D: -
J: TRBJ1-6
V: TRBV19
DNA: TGTGCCAGTAGTACAGGCGGACAGCCAAATAATTCACCCCTCCACTTT
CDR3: CASSTGGQPNNSPLHF

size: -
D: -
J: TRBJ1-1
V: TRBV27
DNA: TGTGCCAGCAGTCGAGAGAGGCGCATGAACACTGAAGCTTTCTTT
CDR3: CASSRERRMNTEAFF

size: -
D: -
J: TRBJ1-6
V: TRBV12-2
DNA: TGTGCAAGTCGCTTAGTCACCGTGATCGGACAGTCTACTTCACCCCTCCACTTT
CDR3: CASRLVTVIGQSTSPLHF

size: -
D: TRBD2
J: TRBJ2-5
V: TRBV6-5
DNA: TGTGCCAGCACGCGCGAGCGGGGGGTATGGGAGACCCAGTACTTC
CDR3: CASTRERGVWETQYF

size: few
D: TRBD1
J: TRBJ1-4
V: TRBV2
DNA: TGTGCCAGCAGTGAGAGAGCAGGGGGCTCGACTAATGAAAAACTGTTTTTT
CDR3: CASSERAGGSTNEKLFF

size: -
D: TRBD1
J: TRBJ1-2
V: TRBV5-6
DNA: TGTGCCAGCAGCGCCCCGGGACAGGGTAACTATGGCTACACCTTC
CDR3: CASSAPGQGNYGYTF

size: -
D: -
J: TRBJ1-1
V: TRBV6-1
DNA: TGTGCCAGCAGTGACTACTATGGGAGTCCTAACACTGAAGCTTTCTTT
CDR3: CASSDYYGSPNTEAFF

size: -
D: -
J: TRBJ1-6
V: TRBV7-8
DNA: TGTGCCAGCGTAGCGGCTCAGGAAAATTCACCCCTCCACTTT
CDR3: CASVAAQENSPLHF

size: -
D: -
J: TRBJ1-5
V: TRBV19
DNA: TGTGCCAGTAGTATGTCCGGAGGACCCAATCAGCCCCAGCATTTT
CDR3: CASSMSGGPNQPQHF

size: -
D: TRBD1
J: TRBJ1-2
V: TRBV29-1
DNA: TGCAGCGACCGAAGGACAGGGGGTAACTATGGCTACACCTTC
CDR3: CSDRRTGGNYGYTF

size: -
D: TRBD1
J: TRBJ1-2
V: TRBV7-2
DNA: TGTGCCAGCAGCTTGGAGGGGGCCCCGGTCTATGGCTACACCTTC
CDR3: CASSLEGAPVYGYTF